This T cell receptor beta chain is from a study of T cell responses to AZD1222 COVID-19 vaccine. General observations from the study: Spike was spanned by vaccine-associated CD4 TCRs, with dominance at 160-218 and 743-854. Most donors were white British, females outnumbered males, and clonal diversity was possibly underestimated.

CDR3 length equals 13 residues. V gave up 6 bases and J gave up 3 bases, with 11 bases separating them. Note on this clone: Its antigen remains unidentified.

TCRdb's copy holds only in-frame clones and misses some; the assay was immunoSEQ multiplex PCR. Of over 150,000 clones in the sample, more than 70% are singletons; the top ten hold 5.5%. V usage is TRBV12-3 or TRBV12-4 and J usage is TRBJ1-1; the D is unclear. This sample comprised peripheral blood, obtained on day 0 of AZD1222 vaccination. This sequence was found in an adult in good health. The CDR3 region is CASSPTGYTEAFF. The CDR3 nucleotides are TGTGCCAGCAGCCCGACCGGTTACACTGAAGCTTTCTTT.